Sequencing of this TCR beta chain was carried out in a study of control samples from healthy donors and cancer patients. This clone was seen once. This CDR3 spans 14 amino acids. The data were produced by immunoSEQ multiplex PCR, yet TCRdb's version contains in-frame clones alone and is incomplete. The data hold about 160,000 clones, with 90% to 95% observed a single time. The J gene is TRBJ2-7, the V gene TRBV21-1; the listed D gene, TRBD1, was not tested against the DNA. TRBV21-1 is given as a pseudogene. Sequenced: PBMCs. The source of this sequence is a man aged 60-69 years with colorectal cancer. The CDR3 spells CASSTRTGGYEQYF. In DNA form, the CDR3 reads TGTGCCAGCAGCACACGGACAGGGGGCTACGAGCAGTACTTC.